This T cell receptor (beta chain) emerged from a study of TIL therapy for anti-PD-1-resistant metastatic lung cancer. About the study: Tumors carried a median roughly 1.5 non-synonymous mutations per megabase.

Losses at the gene ends were 2 bases for V and 0 bases for J; bases not matched to a gene: 3. CDR3 length equals 15 residues. The germline V gene encodes CDR1 SEHNR and CDR2 FQNEAQ (reference sequence). The immunoSEQ assay was v3. Some clones are missing from TCRdb's copy, which holds only in-frame ones; the method was immunoSEQ multiplex PCR. The table records roughly 60,000 clones, around 87% of them present only once. Time point of the sample: pre-treatment sample, taken before nivolumab and TIL therapy. This clone was recorded a few times. This TCR derives from a person aged 30 to 80 with non-small cell lung cancer. This rearrangement joins TRBV7-9 to TRBJ1-1, with 7 positions matching TRBD1. This material consisted of blood, taken at baseline. The CDR3 reads CASSLPGGLNTEAFF. CDR3 DNA sequence: TGTGCCAGCAGCTTACCAGGGGGGTTGAACACTGAAGCTTTCTTT.